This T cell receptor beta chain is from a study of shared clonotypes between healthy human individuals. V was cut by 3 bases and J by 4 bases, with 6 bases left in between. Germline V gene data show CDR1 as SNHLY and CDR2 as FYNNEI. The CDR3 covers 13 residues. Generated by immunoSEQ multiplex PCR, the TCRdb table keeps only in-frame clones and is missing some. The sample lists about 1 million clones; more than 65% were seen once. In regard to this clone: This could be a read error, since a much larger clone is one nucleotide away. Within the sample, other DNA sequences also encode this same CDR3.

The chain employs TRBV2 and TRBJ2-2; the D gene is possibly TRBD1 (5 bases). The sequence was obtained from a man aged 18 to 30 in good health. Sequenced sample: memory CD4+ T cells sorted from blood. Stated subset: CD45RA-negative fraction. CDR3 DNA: TGTGCCAGCAGTGACAGGGCCACCGGGGAGCTGTTTTTT. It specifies CASSDRATGELFF.